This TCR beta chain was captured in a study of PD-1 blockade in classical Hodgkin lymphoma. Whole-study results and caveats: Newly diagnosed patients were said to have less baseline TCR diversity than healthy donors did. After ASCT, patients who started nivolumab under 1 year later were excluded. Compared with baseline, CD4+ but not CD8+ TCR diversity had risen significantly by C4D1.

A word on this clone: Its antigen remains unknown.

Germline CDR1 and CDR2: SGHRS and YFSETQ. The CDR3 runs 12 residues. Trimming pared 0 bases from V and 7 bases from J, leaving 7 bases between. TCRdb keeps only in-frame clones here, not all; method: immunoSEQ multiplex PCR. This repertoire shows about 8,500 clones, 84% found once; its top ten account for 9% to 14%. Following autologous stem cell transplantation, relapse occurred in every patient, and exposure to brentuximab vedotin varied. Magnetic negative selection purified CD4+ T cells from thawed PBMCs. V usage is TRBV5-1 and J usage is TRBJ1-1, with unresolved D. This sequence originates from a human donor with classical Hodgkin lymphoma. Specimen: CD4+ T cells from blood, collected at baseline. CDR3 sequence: CASSLAEGEAFF. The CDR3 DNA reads TGCGCCAGCAGCTTGGCCGAGGGTGAAGCTTTCTTT.